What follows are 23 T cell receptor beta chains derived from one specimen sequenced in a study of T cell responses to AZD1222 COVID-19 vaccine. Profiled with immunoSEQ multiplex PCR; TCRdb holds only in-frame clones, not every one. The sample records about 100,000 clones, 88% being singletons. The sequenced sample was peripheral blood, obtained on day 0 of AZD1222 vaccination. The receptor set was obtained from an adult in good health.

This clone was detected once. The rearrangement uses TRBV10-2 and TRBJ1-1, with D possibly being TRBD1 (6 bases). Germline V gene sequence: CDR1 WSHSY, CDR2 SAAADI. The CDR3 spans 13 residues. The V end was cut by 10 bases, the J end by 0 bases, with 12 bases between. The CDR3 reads CATAGQLNTEAFF. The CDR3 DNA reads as TGCGCCACCGCCGGACAGTTGAACACTGAAGCTTTCTTT.

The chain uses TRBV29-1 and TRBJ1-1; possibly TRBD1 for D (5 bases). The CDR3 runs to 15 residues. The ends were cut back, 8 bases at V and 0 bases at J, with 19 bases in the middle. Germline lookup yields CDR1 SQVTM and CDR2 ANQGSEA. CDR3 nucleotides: TGCAGCCCCCGGGTCTTCGGGGGGATGAACACTGAAGCTTTCTTT. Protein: CSPRVFGGMNTEAFF.

CDR3 amino acids: CASSEDNRAGNTIYF. In DNA, the CDR3 is TGTGCCAGCAGTGAAGATAACAGGGCCGGAAACACCATATATTTT. The J gene is TRBJ1-3, the V gene TRBV6-1; D is possibly TRBD1 (6 bases). Germline CDR1 is MNHNS and CDR2 is SASEGT. CDR3 length: 15 residues. Trimming pared 1 base from V and 4 bases from J, leaving 11 bases between.

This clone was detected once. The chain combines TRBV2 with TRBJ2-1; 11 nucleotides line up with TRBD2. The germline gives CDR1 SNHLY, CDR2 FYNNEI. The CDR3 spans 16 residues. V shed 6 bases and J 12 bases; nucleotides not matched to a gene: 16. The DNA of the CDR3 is TGTGCCAGCAGCAGCTTGGGACTAGCGGACGAGGGTGGGCAGTTCTTC. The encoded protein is CASSSLGLADEGGQFF.

The CDR3 reads CASSPSAPGGGETQYF. In DNA form, the CDR3 reads TGTGCCAGCAGCCCTAGTGCCCCAGGGGGAGGAGAGACCCAGTACTTC. The V call is TRBV7-9, the J call TRBJ2-5; possible D gene TRBD1, 7 bases. Per germline, CDR1 SEHNR and CDR2 FQNEAQ (reference sequence). The germline V and J ends were trimmed by 5 bases and 4 bases, with 20 bases remaining between them. The length of the CDR3 is 16 residues.

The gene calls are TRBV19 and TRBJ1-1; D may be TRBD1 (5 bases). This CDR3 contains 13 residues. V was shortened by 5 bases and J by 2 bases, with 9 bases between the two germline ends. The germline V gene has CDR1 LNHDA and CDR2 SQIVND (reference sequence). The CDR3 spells CASSQTVNTEAFF. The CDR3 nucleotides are TGTGCCAGTAGTCAGACAGTAAACACTGAAGCTTTCTTT.

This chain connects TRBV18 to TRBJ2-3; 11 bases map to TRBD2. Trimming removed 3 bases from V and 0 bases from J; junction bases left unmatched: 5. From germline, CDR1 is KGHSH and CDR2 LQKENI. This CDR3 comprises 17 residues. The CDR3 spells CASSPFGTSGSTDTQYF. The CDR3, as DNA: TGTGCCAGCTCACCCTTCGGGACTAGCGGTAGCACAGATACGCAGTATTTT.

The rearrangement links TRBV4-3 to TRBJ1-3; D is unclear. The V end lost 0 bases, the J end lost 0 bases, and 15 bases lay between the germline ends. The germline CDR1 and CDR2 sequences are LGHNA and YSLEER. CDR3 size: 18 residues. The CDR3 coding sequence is TGCGCCAGCAGCCAAGATCTTATGGCCGAGAGCTCTGGAAACACCATATATTTT. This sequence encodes CASSQDLMAESSGNTIYF.

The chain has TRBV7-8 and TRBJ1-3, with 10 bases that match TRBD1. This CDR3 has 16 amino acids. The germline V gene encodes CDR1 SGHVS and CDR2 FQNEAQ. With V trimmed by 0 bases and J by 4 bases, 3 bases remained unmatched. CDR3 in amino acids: CASSLARTGGGNTIYF. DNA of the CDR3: TGTGCCAGCAGCTTAGCTCGGACAGGGGGGGGAAACACCATATATTTT.

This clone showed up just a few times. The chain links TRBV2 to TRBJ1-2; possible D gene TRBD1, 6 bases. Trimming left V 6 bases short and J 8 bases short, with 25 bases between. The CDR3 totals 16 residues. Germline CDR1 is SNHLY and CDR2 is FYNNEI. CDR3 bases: TGTGCCAGCAGCCCGAGAGGGGGGCGCGTCACGGGGGGCTACACCTTC. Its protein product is CASSPRGGRVTGGYTF.

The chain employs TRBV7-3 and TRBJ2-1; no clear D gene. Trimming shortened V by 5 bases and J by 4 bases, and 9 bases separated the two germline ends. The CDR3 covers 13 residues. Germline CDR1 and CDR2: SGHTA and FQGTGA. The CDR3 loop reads CASSQGAYNEQFF. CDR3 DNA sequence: TGTGCCAGCAGCCAAGGAGCATACAATGAGCAGTTCTTC.

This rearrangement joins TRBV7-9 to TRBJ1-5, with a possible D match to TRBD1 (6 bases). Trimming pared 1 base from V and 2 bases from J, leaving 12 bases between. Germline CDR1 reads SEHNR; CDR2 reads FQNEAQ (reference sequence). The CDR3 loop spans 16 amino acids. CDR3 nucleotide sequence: TGTGCCAGCAGCTTAGGGGGGCTAGGGGGCAATCAGCCCCAGCATTTT. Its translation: CASSLGGLGGNQPQHF.

The CDR3 loop reads CASTSSGTFLRSNQPQHF. For the CDR3, the DNA is TGTGCCAGCACTTCCTCCGGGACATTCCTCAGGAGCAATCAGCCCCAGCATTTT. The V call is TRBV6-9, the J call TRBJ1-5, with a tentative D call TRBD1 (6 bases). V lost 7 bases and J lost 1, with 23 bases in between. Germline loops: CDR1 MNHGY, CDR2 SVAAGI. CDR3 length: 18 residues.

CDR3 nucleotides: TGTGCCAGCAGTCCACTCCTAGGGGGGGAAAATGAAAAACTGTTTTTT. Encoded protein: CASSPLLGGENEKLFF. V and J are TRBV27 and TRBJ1-4, with D perhaps matching TRBD1 (6 bases). The germline V gene encodes CDR1 MNHEY and CDR2 SMNVEV (reference sequence). V dropped 5 bases and J dropped 5 bases, with 18 bases sitting between them. This CDR3 comprises 16 residues.

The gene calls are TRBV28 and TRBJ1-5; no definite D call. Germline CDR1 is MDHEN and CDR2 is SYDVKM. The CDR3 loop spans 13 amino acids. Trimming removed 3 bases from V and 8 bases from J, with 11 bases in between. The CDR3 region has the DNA TGTGCCAGCAGTTTTGGAGGGTTAGAGCCCCAGCATTTT. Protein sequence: CASSFGGLEPQHF.

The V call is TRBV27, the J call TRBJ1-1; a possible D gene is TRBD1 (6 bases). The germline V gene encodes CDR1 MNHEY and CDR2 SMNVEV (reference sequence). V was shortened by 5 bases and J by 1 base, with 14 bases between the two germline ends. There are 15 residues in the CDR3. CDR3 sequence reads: CASSPQGLGNTEAFF. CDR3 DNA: TGTGCCAGCAGTCCCCAGGGGCTCGGGAACACTGAAGCTTTCTTT.

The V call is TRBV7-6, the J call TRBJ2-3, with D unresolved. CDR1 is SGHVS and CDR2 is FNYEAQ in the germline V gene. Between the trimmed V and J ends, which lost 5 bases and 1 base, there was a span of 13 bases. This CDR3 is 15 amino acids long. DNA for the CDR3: TGTGCCAGCAGCCCAAGCCTCCGGGGCACAGATACGCAGTATTTT. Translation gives CASSPSLRGTDTQYF.

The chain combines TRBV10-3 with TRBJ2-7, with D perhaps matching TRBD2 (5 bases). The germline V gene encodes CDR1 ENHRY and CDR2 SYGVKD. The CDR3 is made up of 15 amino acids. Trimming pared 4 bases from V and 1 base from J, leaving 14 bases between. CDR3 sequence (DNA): TGTGCCATCAGTGGCTTTACGGGATTTTCCTACGAGCAGTACTTC. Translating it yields CAISGFTGFSYEQYF.

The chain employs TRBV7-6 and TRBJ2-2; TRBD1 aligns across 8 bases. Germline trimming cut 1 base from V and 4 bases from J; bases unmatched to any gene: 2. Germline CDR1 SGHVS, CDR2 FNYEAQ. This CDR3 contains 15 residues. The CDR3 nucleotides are TGTGCCAGCAGCTTAGGGACAGGGAGCACCGGGGAGCTGTTTTTT. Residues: CASSLGTGSTGELFF.

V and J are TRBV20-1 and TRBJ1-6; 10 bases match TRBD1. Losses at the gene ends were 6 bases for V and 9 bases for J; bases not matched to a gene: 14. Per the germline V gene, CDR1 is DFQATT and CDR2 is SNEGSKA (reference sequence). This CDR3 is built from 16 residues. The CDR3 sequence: CSASLGDRGRSSPLHF. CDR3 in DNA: TGCAGTGCCAGTTTGGGCGACAGGGGGCGAAGTTCACCCCTCCACTTT.

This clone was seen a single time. This CDR3 reads CASSLAGLAVYNEQFF. As DNA, the CDR3 is TGTGCCAGCAGCTTGGCCGGACTAGCGGTATACAATGAGCAGTTCTTC. V and J are TRBV5-4 and TRBJ2-1, with 10 positions matching TRBD2. Germline lookup yields CDR1 SGHNT and CDR2 YYREEE (reference sequence). Trimming removed 0 bases from V and 4 bases from J; junction bases left unmatched: 4. This CDR3 is built from 16 residues.

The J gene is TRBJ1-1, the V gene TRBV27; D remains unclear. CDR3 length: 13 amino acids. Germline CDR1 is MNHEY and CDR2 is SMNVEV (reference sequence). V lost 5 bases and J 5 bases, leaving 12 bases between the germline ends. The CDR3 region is CASSRAPGTEAFF. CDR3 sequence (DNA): TGTGCCAGCAGTAGGGCTCCGGGTACTGAAGCTTTCTTT.

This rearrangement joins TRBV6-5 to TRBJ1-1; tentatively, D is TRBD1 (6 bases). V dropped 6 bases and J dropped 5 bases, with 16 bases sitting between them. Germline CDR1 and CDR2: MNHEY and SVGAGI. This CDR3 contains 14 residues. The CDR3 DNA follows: TGTGCCAGCAGCCGTAACCAGGGGAGTACTGAAGCTTTCTTT. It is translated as CASSRNQGSTEAFF.